These 23 T cell receptor beta chains came from one sample sequenced in a study of cytomegalovirus exposure and HLA in healthy donors. The PCR made use of 60 Vbeta and 13 Jbeta primers. Profiling relied on immunoSEQ multiplex PCR, and the TCRdb table lists in-frame clones only, not all of them. The repertoire holds around 240,000 clones, with roughly 87% as singletons. The sample consisted of PBMCs. Receptors were obtained from a middle-aged woman in good health and CMV-seropositive.

V usage is TRBV5-1 and J usage is TRBJ1-1; D ambiguous. The germline gives CDR1 SGHRS, CDR2 YFSETQ. V was trimmed by 0 bases and J by 1 base, leaving 7 bases between them. The CDR3 has 14 residues. CDR3 residues: CASSLVGANTEAFF. DNA of the CDR3: TGCGCCAGCAGCTTGGTGGGAGCGAACACTGAAGCTTTCTTT.

The CDR3 spells CASCPSGVPQQYF. DNA of the CDR3: TGTGCCAGCTGCCCATCGGGAGTTCCCCAGCAGTACTTC. The rearrangement uses TRBV7-9 and TRBJ2-7; possibly TRBD2 for D (6 bases). CDR1 and CDR2 (germline): SEHNR, FQNEAQ (reference sequence). The CDR3 contains 13 residues. V dropped 8 bases and J dropped 8 bases, with 19 bases sitting between them.

The rearrangement joins TRBV28 to TRBJ2-1, with 13 bases aligning to TRBD2. V was clipped by 5 bases and J by 8 bases; unmatched bases: 9. This CDR3 region has 16 residues. Germline assignment: CDR1 MDHEN and CDR2 SYDVKM. The CDR3 here is CASSRSTSGRSHEQFF. CDR3 coding DNA: TGTGCCAGCAGTCGATCGACTAGCGGGAGGTCCCATGAGCAGTTCTTC.

The chain joins TRBV4-1 to TRBJ2-7, with a possible D match to TRBD1 (5 bases). CDR1 is MGHRA and CDR2 is YSYEKL in the germline V gene. This CDR3 is 15 amino acids long. With 6 bases removed from V and 2 bases from J, the gap between germline ends came to 17 bases. CDR3 loop: CASSLQRQSPYEQYF. CDR3 in DNA: TGCGCCAGCAGTCTCCAGCGACAGAGCCCCTACGAGCAGTACTTC.

V is TRBV9 and J is TRBJ2-5, with 10 bases identical to TRBD2. The CDR3 covers 16 residues. With V trimmed by 0 bases and J by 2 bases, 4 bases remained unmatched. Germline CDR1 and CDR2: SGDLS and YYNGEE. The CDR3 region is CASSVGSSGGQETQYF. The CDR3 region has the DNA TGTGCCAGCAGCGTAGGGTCTAGCGGGGGACAAGAGACCCAGTACTTC.

The V and J genes are TRBV21-1 and TRBJ2-7; the tabulated D call, TRBD1, remains unverified against the DNA. TRBV21-1 is a pseudogene. The CDR3 sequence is 15 residues long. CDR3 bases: TGTGCCAGCAGCAAAGGCCAGGAAGGGGTCCGGGAGCAGTACTTC. Residues: CASSKGQEGVREQYF.

The J gene is TRBJ1-4, the V gene TRBV30; D call uncertain. Trimming removed 1 base at V and 4 bases at J, with 10 bases between. The CDR3 loop spans 14 amino acids. Per germline, CDR1 GTSNPN and CDR2 SVGIG (reference sequence). CDR3 nucleotide sequence: TGTGCCTGGAGTGGAGGCGCCTTTAATGAAAAACTGTTTTTT. Its protein product is CAWSGGAFNEKLFF.

On this clone itself: At one of its ends the junction is not consistent with the germline gene, which may arise from a read error. At the DNA level, this CDR3 is encoded by other sequences in the same sample as well. This chain joins TRBV27 and TRBJ2-7; 7 nucleotides match TRBD1. There are 17 residues in the CDR3. CDR1 and CDR2 from the germline V gene are MNHEY and SMNVEV (reference sequence). This CDR3 reads CASSSETGYQLSYEQYF. For the CDR3, the DNA is TGTGCCAGTAGTTCAGAGACAGGGTACCAATTGAGCTACGAGCAGTACTTC.

This clone was found a few times. This chain's CDR3 is CASSPNTANTGELFF. The CDR3 DNA sequence: TGTGCCAGCAGCCCCAACACCGCGAACACCGGGGAGCTGTTTTTT. The chain joins TRBV7-8 to TRBJ2-2; no reliable D call. V was pared by 5 bases and J by 0 bases, with 10 bases between. The CDR3 extends over 15 amino acids. Germline V gives CDR1 SGHVS, CDR2 FQNEAQ.

V usage is TRBV6-1 and J usage is TRBJ2-7; D not resolved. From germline, CDR1 is MNHNS and CDR2 SASEGT. The germline V and J ends were trimmed by 5 bases and 7 bases, with 15 bases remaining between them. This CDR3 has 13 residues. The CDR3 sequence: CASSTAASWEQYF. The CDR3 DNA is TGTGCCAGCAGTACGGCGGCCTCCTGGGAGCAGTACTTC.

The V and J genes are TRBV6-5 and TRBJ2-7, with 10 nucleotides matching TRBD2. There are 13 residues in the CDR3. The J segment lost 7 bases and the V segment lost 5 bases, leaving 5 bases of the junction unmatched. The germline gives CDR1 MNHEY, CDR2 SVGAGI. CDR3 residues: CASSPRAGGEQYF. CDR3 DNA: TGTGCCAGCAGTCCACGAGCGGGAGGGGAGCAGTACTTC.

This chain uses TRBV5-4 with TRBJ2-7; TRBD2 matches 12 bases. This CDR3 is 15 amino acids long. Looked up from germline, CDR1 is SGHNT and CDR2 is YYREEE (reference sequence). After removal of 0 bases from V and 4 bases from J, the junction contained 2 bases not matched to a gene. CDR3 residues: CASSLGTSGGYEQYF. For the CDR3, the DNA is TGTGCCAGCAGCTTGGGTACTAGCGGGGGGTACGAGCAGTACTTC.

The rearrangement joins TRBV4-2 to TRBJ2-2, with D possibly being TRBD2 (6 bases). The V gene's germline CDR1 is LGHNA and CDR2 YNFKEQ. The V end was cut by 0 bases, the J end by 10 bases, with 12 bases between. This CDR3 region has 14 residues. CDR3 amino acids: CASSQDWASEELFF. The CDR3 DNA is TGTGCCAGCAGCCAAGATTGGGCTAGCGAGGAGCTGTTTTTT.

This sequence joins TRBV7-9 and TRBJ2-3, with 12 positions matching TRBD2. Germline values: CDR1 SEHNR, CDR2 FQNEAQ (reference sequence). The J segment lost 6 bases and the V segment lost 1 base, leaving 14 bases of the junction unmatched. There are 19 residues in the CDR3. This CDR3 reads CASSLGTSGVGTGVDTQYF. The CDR3, as DNA: TGTGCCAGCAGCTTAGGGACTAGCGGGGTGGGGACAGGCGTGGATACGCAGTATTTT.

This chain uses TRBV15 with TRBJ2-7; 7 bases are a match to TRBD1. Germline CDR1 reads LNHNV; CDR2 reads YYDKDF (reference sequence). Trimming at V came to 1 base and at J to 1 base, leaving 10 bases not matched to a gene. The CDR3 extends over 17 amino acids. The CDR3 DNA reads as TGTGCCACCAGCAGAGTCAGGGACAGCTTATCATCCTACGAGCAGTACTTC. It is translated as CATSRVRDSLSSYEQYF.

The CDR3 is CASKGLAAFQGYNEQFF. CDR3 nucleotide sequence: TGTGCCAGCAAAGGACTAGCGGCTTTCCAAGGGTACAATGAGCAGTTCTTC. The rearrangement uses TRBV2 and TRBJ2-1; TRBD2 matches 10 bases. Germline values: CDR1 SNHLY, CDR2 FYNNEI. With 7 bases clipped from V and 4 bases from J, the junction kept 13 bases outside the gene matches. The CDR3 runs to 17 residues. The full variable domain, its missing parts supplied by reference TRBV2 and TRBJ2-1, is EPEVTQTPSHQVTQMGQEVILRCVPISNHLYFYWYRQILGQKVEFLVSFYNNEISEKSEIFDDQFSVERPDGSNFTLKIRSTKLEDSAMYFCASKGLAAFQGYNEQFFGPGTRLTVL.

The V gene is TRBV5-1, the J gene TRBJ2-2, with D perhaps TRBD2 (6 bases). Germline CDR1 reads SGHRS; CDR2 reads YFSETQ. The CDR3 runs to 15 residues. V lost 4 bases to trimming and J lost 2 bases, with 12 bases between them. The CDR3 here is CASSTGLTNTGELFF. The CDR3 coding sequence is TGCGCCAGCAGCACGGGACTTACCAACACCGGGGAGCTGTTTTTT. Using reference TRBV5-1 and TRBJ2-2 for the parts outside the CDR3, the full variable domain is KAGVTQTPRYLIKTRGQQVTLSCSPISGHRSVSWYQQTPGQGLQFLFEYFSETQRNKGNFPGRFSGRQFSNSRSEMNVSTLELGDSALYLCASSTGLTNTGELFFGEGSRLTVL.

The chain has TRBV7-9 and TRBJ2-5; tentative D call: TRBD1 (6 bases). The length of the CDR3 is 12 residues. Germline V gene lookup returns CDR1 SEHNR and CDR2 FQNEAQ (reference sequence). V was cut by 5 bases and J by 6 bases, with 10 bases left in between. CDR3 sequence: CASSQGLQTQYF. For the CDR3, the DNA is TGTGCCAGCAGCCAGGGGTTGCAGACCCAGTACTTC.

This chain uses TRBV4-3 with TRBJ2-1; D perhaps matches TRBD2 (6 bases). The CDR3 consists of 16 residues. The germline V gene has CDR1 LGHNA and CDR2 YSLEER. Trimming removed 0 bases from V and 2 bases from J, with 11 bases in between. In nucleotides, the CDR3 is TGCGCCAGCAGCCAAGATCGGGGGTCCACCTACAATGAGCAGTTCTTC. Protein product: CASSQDRGSTYNEQFF.

The chain joins TRBV4-1 to TRBJ1-3, with D perhaps TRBD1 (6 bases). The germline V gene has CDR1 MGHRA and CDR2 YSYEKL. The CDR3 has 17 residues. V was clipped by 0 bases and J by 3 bases, with 15 bases between them. CDR3 in DNA: TGCGCCAGCAGCCAAGATGTCACAGGGCTCAGTGGAAACACCATATATTTT. Its translation: CASSQDVTGLSGNTIYF.

J is TRBJ2-7 and V is TRBV6-5, with D tentatively TRBD2 (5 bases). V shed 7 bases and J shed 9 bases, with 13 bases lying between them. Germline CDR1 MNHEY, CDR2 SVGAGI. The CDR3 is 11 residues long. In DNA form, the CDR3 reads TGTGCCAGCACGGAGGAAACGGTGCAGTACTTC. It translates to CASTEETVQYF.

J is TRBJ1-2 and V is TRBV7-2; no firm D call. The CDR3 consists of 13 residues. Germline loops: CDR1 SGHTA, CDR2 FQGNSA. Trimming stripped 2 bases from V and 2 bases from J, with 6 bases between. The CDR3, as DNA: TGTGCCAGCAGCTTACACAGAAACTATGGCTACACCTTC. Encoded protein: CASSLHRNYGYTF. Looking up the rest from reference TRBV7-2 and TRBJ1-2 gives the full variable domain: GAGVSQSPSNKVTEKGKDVELRCDPISGHTALYWYRQSLGQGLEFLIYFQGNSAPDKSGLPSDRFSAERTGGSVSTLTIQRTQQEDSAVYLCASSLHRNYGYTFGSGTRLTVV.

This sequence joins TRBV7-3 and TRBJ2-1; 8 bases are a match to TRBD2. The V segment lost 4 bases and the J segment 9 bases; nucleotides outside the gene matches: 5. The CDR3 has 13 residues. Per germline, CDR1 SGHTA and CDR2 FQGTGA. The DNA for the CDR3 is TGTGCCAGCAGCTCGGGGGGGGACGGTGAGCAGTTCTTC. It encodes CASSSGGDGEQFF.